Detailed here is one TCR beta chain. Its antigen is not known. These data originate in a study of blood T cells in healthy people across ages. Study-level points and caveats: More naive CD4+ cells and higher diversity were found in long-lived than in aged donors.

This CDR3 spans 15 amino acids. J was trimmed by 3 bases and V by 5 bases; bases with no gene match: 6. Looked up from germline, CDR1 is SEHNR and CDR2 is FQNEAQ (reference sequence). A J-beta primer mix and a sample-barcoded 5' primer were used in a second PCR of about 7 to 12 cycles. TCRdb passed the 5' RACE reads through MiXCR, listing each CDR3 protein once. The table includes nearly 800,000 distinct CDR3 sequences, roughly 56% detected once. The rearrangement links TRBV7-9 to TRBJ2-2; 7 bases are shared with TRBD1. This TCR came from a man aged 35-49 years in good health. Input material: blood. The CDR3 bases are TGTGCCAGCAGCGAACGGGACAGAGACACCGGGGAGCTGTTTTTT. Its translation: CASSERDRDTGELFF.